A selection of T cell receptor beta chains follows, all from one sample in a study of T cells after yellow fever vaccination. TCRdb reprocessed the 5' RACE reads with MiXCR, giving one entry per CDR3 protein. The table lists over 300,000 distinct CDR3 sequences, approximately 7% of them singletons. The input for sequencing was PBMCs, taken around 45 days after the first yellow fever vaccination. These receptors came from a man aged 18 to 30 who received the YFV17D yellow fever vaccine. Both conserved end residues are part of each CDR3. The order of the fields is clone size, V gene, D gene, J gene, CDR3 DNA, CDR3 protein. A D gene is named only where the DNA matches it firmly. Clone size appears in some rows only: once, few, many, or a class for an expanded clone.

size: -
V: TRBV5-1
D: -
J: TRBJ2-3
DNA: TGCGCCAGCAGCCAAGAGAAGGGGACAGATACGCAGTATTTT
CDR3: CASSQEKGTDTQYF

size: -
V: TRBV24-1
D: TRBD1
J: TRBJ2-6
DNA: TGTGCCACCGATCCGGGACAGATCTCTGGGGCCAACGTCCTGACTTTC
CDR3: CATDPGQISGANVLTF

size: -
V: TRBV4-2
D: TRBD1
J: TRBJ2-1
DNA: TGTGCCAGCAGCCAAGTAGGGACAGGGGTCAGCCGCAATGAGCAGTTCTTC
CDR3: CASSQVGTGVSRNEQFF

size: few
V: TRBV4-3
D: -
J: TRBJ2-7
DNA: TGCGCCAGCAGCCAAGAGCAGGGATACTCCTACGAGCAGTACTTC
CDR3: CASSQEQGYSYEQYF

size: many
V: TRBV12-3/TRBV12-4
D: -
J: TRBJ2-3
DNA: TGTGCCAGCAGTCCTAGGCCCACAGATACGCAGTATTTT
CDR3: CASSPRPTDTQYF

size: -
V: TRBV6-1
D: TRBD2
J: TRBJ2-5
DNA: TGTGCCAGCAGTAGGGCAGCGGGGGGGCTTGTAGAGACCCAGTACTTC
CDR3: CASSRAAGGLVETQYF

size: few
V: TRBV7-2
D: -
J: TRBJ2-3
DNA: TGTGCCAGCGGGACCGTCGGTACGCAGTATTTT
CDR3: CASGTVGTQYF

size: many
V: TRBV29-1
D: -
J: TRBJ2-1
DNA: TGCAGCGTCCGGGGGAATGAGCAGTTCTTC
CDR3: CSVRGNEQFF

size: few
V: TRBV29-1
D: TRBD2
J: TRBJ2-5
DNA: TGCAGCGTTGAACCCTCGGGGGGGAGCTGGAAGACCCAGTACTTC
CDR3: CSVEPSGGSWKTQYF

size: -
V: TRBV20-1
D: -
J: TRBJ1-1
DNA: TGCAGTGCTAGAGATGGGAAGGGGTCTGAAGCTTTCTTT
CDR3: CSARDGKGSEAFF

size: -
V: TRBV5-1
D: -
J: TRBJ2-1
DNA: TGCGCCAGCAGCTTGGCCTTGGGGGGTGGGAATGAGCAGTTCTTC
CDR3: CASSLALGGGNEQFF

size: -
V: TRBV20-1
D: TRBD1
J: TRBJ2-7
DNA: TGCAGTGCTAGAGGTTCGGGACAGGGGGCCTGGGAGCAGTACTTC
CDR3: CSARGSGQGAWEQYF

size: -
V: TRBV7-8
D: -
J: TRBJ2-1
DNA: TGTGCCAGCAGCTTAGTGGGGGCTCGTGAGCAGTTCTTC
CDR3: CASSLVGAREQFF

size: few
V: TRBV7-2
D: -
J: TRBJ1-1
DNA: TGTGCCAGCAGCGGGGGGCCAGAAAACACTGAAGCTTTCTTT
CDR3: CASSGGPENTEAFF

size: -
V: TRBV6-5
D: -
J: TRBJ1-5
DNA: TGTGCCAGCAGTTCGACGGATGCCTATAGCAATCAGCCCCAGCATTTT
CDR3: CASSSTDAYSNQPQHF

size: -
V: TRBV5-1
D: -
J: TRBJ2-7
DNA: TGCGCCAGCAGCTTGATGGGCAGCTACGAGCAGTACTTC
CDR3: CASSLMGSYEQYF

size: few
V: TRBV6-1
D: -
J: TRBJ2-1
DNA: TGTGCCAGCAGCCATAGACCAGCCTACAATGAGCAGTTCTTC
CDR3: CASSHRPAYNEQFF

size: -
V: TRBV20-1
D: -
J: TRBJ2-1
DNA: TGCAGTGCTAGAGAGGACCGGCTTTCCTACAATGAGCAGTTCTTC
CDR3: CSAREDRLSYNEQFF

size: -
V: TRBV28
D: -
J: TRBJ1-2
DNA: TGTGCCAGCACCTTAGGTACCTATGGCTACACCTTC
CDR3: CASTLGTYGYTF

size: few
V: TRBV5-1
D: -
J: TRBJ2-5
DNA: TGCGCCAGCAGCTTGAGTCAGCACGAGGGAGAGACCCAGTACTTC
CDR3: CASSLSQHEGETQYF

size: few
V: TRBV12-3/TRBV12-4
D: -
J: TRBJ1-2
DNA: TGTGCCAGCAGCGGGCGCGGAGGCTATGGCTACACCTTC
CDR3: CASSGRGGYGYTF

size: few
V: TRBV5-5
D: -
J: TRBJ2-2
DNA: TGTGCCAGCCGTCCCCCGGGCACCGGGGAGCTGTTTTTT
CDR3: CASRPPGTGELFF

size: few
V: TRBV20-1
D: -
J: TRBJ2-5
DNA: TGCAGTGCTGCCATCGGGGCCCCCGAGACCCAGTACTTC
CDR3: CSAAIGAPETQYF

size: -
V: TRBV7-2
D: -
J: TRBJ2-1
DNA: TGTGCCAGCAGCTTAGATCCTTCGGTCCACCAGTTCTTC
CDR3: CASSLDPSVHQFF

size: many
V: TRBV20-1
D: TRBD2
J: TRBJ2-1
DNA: TGCAGTGCTAGAGATCTAAACCCTAGCGGGGGTTCGTCCTACAATGAGCAGTTCTTC
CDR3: CSARDLNPSGGSSYNEQFF

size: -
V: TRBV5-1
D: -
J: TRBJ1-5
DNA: TGCGCCAGCAGCCCCACCCCGGACCAGCCCCAGCATTTT
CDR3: CASSPTPDQPQHF

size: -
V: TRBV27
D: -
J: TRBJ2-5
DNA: TGTGCCAGCAGTTCCCAGGGGCGGAAGACCCAGTACTTC
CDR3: CASSSQGRKTQYF

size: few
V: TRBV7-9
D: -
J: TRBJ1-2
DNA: TGTGCCAGCAGCTCGGGGTCCTTTTATGGCTACACCTTC
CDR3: CASSSGSFYGYTF

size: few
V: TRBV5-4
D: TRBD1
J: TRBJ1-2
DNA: TGTGCCAGCAGCTTGGTTGGGGAGACAGGGTTCAGAAACTATGGCTACACCTTC
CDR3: CASSLVGETGFRNYGYTF

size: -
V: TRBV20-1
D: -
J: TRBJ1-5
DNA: TGCAGTGCACACCGTGGGGGTAGGCAGCCCCAGCATTTT
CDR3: CSAHRGGRQPQHF

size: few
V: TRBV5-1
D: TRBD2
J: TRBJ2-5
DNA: TGCGCCAGCAGCTCCCCTAGCGGGGGGGCGGAGACCCAGTACTTC
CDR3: CASSSPSGGAETQYF

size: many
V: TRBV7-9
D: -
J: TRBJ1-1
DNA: TGTGCCAGCAGCTTAGGACAGAGGGCTTTCTTT
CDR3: CASSLGQRAFF

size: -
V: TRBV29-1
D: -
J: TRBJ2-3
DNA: TGCAGCTCCGAAGGGTGGGGGAACACAGATACGCAGTATTTT
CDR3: CSSEGWGNTDTQYF

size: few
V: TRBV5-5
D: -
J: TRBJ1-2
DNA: TGTGCCAGCAGCTATGGACAGTATGGCTACACCTTC
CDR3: CASSYGQYGYTF

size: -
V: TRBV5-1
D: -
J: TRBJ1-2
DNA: TGCGCCAGCAGCGATTGGGCGGGCTCCGAAGGGAGCTACACCTTC
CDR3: CASSDWAGSEGSYTF

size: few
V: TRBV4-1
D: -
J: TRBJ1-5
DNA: TGCGCCAGCAGCCAAGATAGGCAGCCAAAGGCCCAGCATTTT
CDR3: CASSQDRQPKAQHF

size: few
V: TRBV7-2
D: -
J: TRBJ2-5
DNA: TGTGCCAGCAGCTTCCAGACCGGACAAGAGACCCAGTACTTC
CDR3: CASSFQTGQETQYF

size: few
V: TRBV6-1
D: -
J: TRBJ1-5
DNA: TGTGCCAGCAGTGAGTTAACATCGATTGAGCCCCAGCATTTT
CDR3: CASSELTSIEPQHF

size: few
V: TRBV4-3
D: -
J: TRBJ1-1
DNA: TGCGCCAGCAGCCAAGTTGGCGGGGGGGTGAACACTGAAGCTTTCTTT
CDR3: CASSQVGGGVNTEAFF

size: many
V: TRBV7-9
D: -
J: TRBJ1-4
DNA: TGTGCCAGCAGCTTAGCTAAGGGGGACGATCAAAAACTGTTTTTT
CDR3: CASSLAKGDDQKLFF

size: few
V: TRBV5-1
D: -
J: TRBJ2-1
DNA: TGCGCCAGCAGCGACCTCAATGAGCAGTTCTTC
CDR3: CASSDLNEQFF

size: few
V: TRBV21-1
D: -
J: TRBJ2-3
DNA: TGTGCCAGCAGCAACGCTAGCGGGGGGCAGTATACGCAGTATTTT
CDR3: CASSNASGGQYTQYF

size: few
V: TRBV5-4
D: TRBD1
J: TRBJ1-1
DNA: TGTGCCAGTATAGGGGGCCGGGGCACTGAAGCTTTCTTT
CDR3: CASIGGRGTEAFF

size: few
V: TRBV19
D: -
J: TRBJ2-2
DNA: TGTGCCAGTGGATGGAGGGACACCGGGGAGCTGTTTTTT
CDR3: CASGWRDTGELFF

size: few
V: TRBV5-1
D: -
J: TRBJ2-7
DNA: TGCGCCAGCAGCTTGGAAGGCAGAAAATACGAGCAGTACTTC
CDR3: CASSLEGRKYEQYF

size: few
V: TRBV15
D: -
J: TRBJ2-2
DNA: TGTGCCACCAGCGTGGGGGAGGCCGGGGAGCTGTTTTTT
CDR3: CATSVGEAGELFF

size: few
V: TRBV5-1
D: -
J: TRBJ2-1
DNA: TGCGCCAGCAGCTTGGGCCCCCTGGGCCTTAAGGATGAGCAGTTCTTC
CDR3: CASSLGPLGLKDEQFF

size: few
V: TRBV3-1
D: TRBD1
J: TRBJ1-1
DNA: TGTGCCAGCAGCCAGTACAGGGGAGGCACTGAAGCTTTCTTT
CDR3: CASSQYRGGTEAFF

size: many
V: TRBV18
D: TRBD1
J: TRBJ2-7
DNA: TGTGCCAGCTCATCGGACAGGGCCTACGAGCAGTACTTC
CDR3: CASSSDRAYEQYF

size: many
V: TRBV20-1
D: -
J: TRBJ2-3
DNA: TGCAGTGCTAGAGAGACCCTTCGCACAGATACGCAGTATTTT
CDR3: CSARETLRTDTQYF

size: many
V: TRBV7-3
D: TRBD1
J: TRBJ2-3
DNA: TGTGCCAGCAGCTTACTGGGACAGGGAATTACAGATACGCAGTATTTT
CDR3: CASSLLGQGITDTQYF

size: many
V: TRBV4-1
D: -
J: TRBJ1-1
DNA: TGCGCCAGCAGCCTCTCAGGGCCTGAAGCTTTCTTT
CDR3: CASSLSGPEAFF

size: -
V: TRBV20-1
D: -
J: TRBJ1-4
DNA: TGCAGTGCTAGACACAGGCGGAATGAAAAACTGTTTTTT
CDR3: CSARHRRNEKLFF

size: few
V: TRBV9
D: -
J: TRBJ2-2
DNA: TGTGCCAGCAGCGGCAGGGTCTACACCGGGGAGCTGTTTTTT
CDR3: CASSGRVYTGELFF